A single sample gave rise to the 27 T cell receptor beta chains below, sequenced in a study of neurological immune-mediated disorders. MiXCR was run by TCRdb on the 5' RACE reads, yielding one entry per CDR3 protein. The sample contains 20,000 to 25,000 distinct CDR3 sequences, approximately 6.2% of which appear only once. Input material: CD8+ T cells from blood. The receptors derive from a man younger than 35 in good health.

This clonotype was observed at least ten times. V usage is TRBV27 and J usage is TRBJ2-7; TRBD1 matches at 8 bases. This CDR3 spans 16 amino acids. The germline V gene encodes CDR1 MNHEY and CDR2 SMNVEV (reference sequence). V shed 4 bases and J 5 bases; nucleotides not matched to a gene: 13. CDR3 DNA: TGTGCCAGCAGTTGGCCGAACAACAGGGGGACCAACGAGCAGTACTTC. Its translation is CASSWPNNRGTNEQYF.

Ten or more counts support this clonotype. V gene TRBV4-1 combines with J gene TRBJ1-1; D not resolved. Germline CDR1 is MGHRA and CDR2 is YSYEKL. The germline V and J ends were trimmed by 4 bases and 1 base, with 13 bases remaining between them. CDR3 length: 15 residues. The DNA of the CDR3 is TGCGCCAGCAGCCCGCAGGAGACCTCGAACACTGAAGCTTTCTTT. Its translation: CASSPQETSNTEAFF.

In its sample, this clonotype is medium-sized. The chain recombines TRBV29-1 with TRBJ2-1, with TRBD1 identical over 8 bases. CDR3 length: 12 amino acids. Germline V gene data show CDR1 as SQVTM and CDR2 as ANQGSEA. J was trimmed by 7 bases and V by 4 bases; bases with no gene match: 3. CDR3 sequence reads: CSVGTGNNEQFF. The CDR3 DNA sequence: TGCAGCGTTGGGACAGGGAATAATGAGCAGTTCTTC.

There are many counts of this clonotype. The J gene is TRBJ2-3, the V gene TRBV6-4; 8 bases map to TRBD2. The CDR3 sequence is 15 residues long. With V trimmed by 0 bases and J by 1 base, 0 bases remained unmatched. The germline V gene encodes CDR1 MRHNA and CDR2 SNTAGT. In nucleotides, the CDR3 is TGTGCCAGCAGTGACTCGCGGGGGGGCACAGATACGCAGTATTTT. Protein sequence: CASSDSRGGTDTQYF.

The sample holds a few counts of this clonotype. This rearrangement joins TRBV7-9 to TRBJ2-7; 9 nucleotides agree with TRBD1. This CDR3 has 13 amino acids. Germline-derived CDR1 and CDR2 are SEHNR and FQNEAQ (reference sequence). J gave up 6 bases and V 4 bases, and 4 bases lay outside the gene matches. Here the CDR3 reads CASSWDRVGEQYF. As DNA, the CDR3 is TGTGCCAGCAGCTGGGACAGGGTCGGCGAGCAGTACTTC.

There are many counts of this clonotype. The chain recombines TRBV6-6 with TRBJ2-3; D not resolved. Germline-derived CDR1 and CDR2 are MNHNY and SVGAGI (reference sequence). V was trimmed by 6 bases and J by 0 bases, leaving 16 bases between them. This CDR3 region has 16 residues. CDR3 sequence (DNA): TGTGCCAGCAGCAGTCTGGACGTCTGGAGCACAGATACGCAGTATTTT. Its translation is CASSSLDVWSTDTQYF.

This clonotype showed up many times. The chain is built from TRBV19 and TRBJ1-1, with D unclear. Germline V lookup: CDR1 LNHDA, CDR2 SQIVND (reference sequence). V lost 6 bases and J lost 0, with 8 bases in between. CDR3 length: 13 amino acids. CDR3 sequence reads: CASSAQLNTEAFF. DNA of the CDR3: TGTGCCAGTAGCGCCCAGTTGAACACTGAAGCTTTCTTT.

In its sample, this clonotype was seen a few times. The chain joins TRBV10-1 to TRBJ1-5, with a weak D call TRBD1 (5 bases). CDR3 length equals 18 residues. Germline CDR1 and CDR2: WNHNN and SYGVQD (reference sequence). V was clipped by 6 bases and J by 0 bases, with 21 bases between them. This CDR3 reads CASRSSDRQLPSNQPQHF. The DNA for the CDR3 is TGCGCCAGCAGAAGCTCAGACAGACAATTACCTAGCAATCAGCCCCAGCATTTT.

This clonotype appeared many times. This chain links TRBV6-6 with TRBJ2-7, with a tentative D call TRBD2 (5 bases). This CDR3 has 12 amino acids. The V and J ends lost 8 bases and 0 bases respectively, with 8 bases between them. CDR1 and CDR2 (germline): MNHNY, SVGAGI (reference sequence). The CDR3: CASHGGSYEQYF. The CDR3 coding sequence is TGTGCCAGCCACGGAGGCTCCTACGAGCAGTACTTC.

This clonotype occurred many times. This chain connects TRBV12-3 or TRBV12-4 to TRBJ2-1, with 13 bases lining up with TRBD2. This CDR3 has 16 residues. The junction had 6 bases not matched to a gene; V was cut back by 6 bases and J by 4 bases. The CDR3 here is CASRPGTSGAYNEQFF. The CDR3, as DNA: TGTGCCAGCAGGCCCGGGACTAGCGGGGCTTACAATGAGCAGTTCTTC.

The sample holds many counts of this clonotype. V is TRBV6-5 and J is TRBJ2-5, with D unresolved. Germline V gene lookup returns CDR1 MNHEY and CDR2 SVGAGI. With 5 bases removed from V and 5 bases from J, the gap between germline ends came to 15 bases. The CDR3 is 14 amino acids. The CDR3: CASSGAWSGETQYF. The CDR3 DNA sequence: TGTGCCAGCAGTGGTGCTTGGTCCGGGGAGACCCAGTACTTC.

This clonotype was observed many times. J is TRBJ2-5 and V is TRBV10-3; TRBD2 matches at 10 bases. Germline V lookup: CDR1 ENHRY, CDR2 SYGVKD. Trimming took 6 bases from V and 4 from J; bases not matched to a gene: 8. The CDR3 loop spans 15 amino acids. CDR3 in DNA: TGTGCCATCAGGACCGGAGCGGGGGGGAGAGAGACCCAGTACTTC. This gives the protein CAIRTGAGGRETQYF.

In this sample, this clonotype turned up many times. This chain links TRBV10-3 with TRBJ2-2; either TRBD1 or TRBD2 may supply D (5 bases each). The germline V gene encodes CDR1 ENHRY and CDR2 SYGVKD. The CDR3 has 13 residues. V was shortened by 6 bases and J by 5 bases, with 10 bases between the two germline ends. As DNA, the CDR3 is TGTGCCATCAGGGGGGTCCTAACCGGGGAGCTGTTTTTT. This encodes CAIRGVLTGELFF.

There are many counts of this clonotype. The V call is TRBV27, the J call TRBJ2-7; the match to TRBD1 covers 8 bases. Germline V gives CDR1 MNHEY, CDR2 SMNVEV (reference sequence). The CDR3 is 14 amino acids. The J segment lost 4 bases and the V segment lost 4 bases, leaving 6 bases of the junction unmatched. The CDR3, as DNA: TGTGCCAGCAGTTCGCGGACAGGGTGGTACGAGCAGTACTTC. Encoded protein: CASSSRTGWYEQYF.

There are many counts of this clonotype. The chain couples TRBV7-9 to TRBJ2-7; D remains unclear. CDR3 length: 13 amino acids. Germline CDR1 is SEHNR and CDR2 is FQNEAQ (reference sequence). V was pared by 4 bases and J by 0 bases, with 7 bases between. Here the CDR3 reads CASSSPNSYEQYF. In DNA form, the CDR3 reads TGTGCCAGCAGCTCCCCTAACTCCTACGAGCAGTACTTC.

There are a few counts of this clonotype. The chain carries TRBV4-1 and TRBJ2-1, with 8 bases aligning to TRBD2. The CDR3 is 14 residues long. Germline CDR1 MGHRA, CDR2 YSYEKL. V shed 0 bases, J shed 9 bases, and the junction held 4 bases outside the gene matches. The CDR3 loop is CASSQDGAGVEQFF. In nucleotides, the CDR3 is TGCGCCAGCAGCCAAGATGGAGCGGGGGTTGAGCAGTTCTTC.

The V and J genes are TRBV4-2 and TRBJ2-1; D gene uncertain. Trimming took off 6 bases at V and 5 bases at J, with 5 bases between the two ends. Germline-derived CDR1 and CDR2 are LGHNA and YNFKEQ. The CDR3 extends over 11 amino acids. The CDR3 nucleotides are TGTGCCAGCAGATCAAACAATGAGCAGTTCTTC. Its protein is CASRSNNEQFF.

At least ten counts were recorded for this clonotype. The V and J genes are TRBV7-2 and TRBJ2-7; D remains ambiguous. The CDR3 length is 17 residues. Deletions cut 1 base from V and 4 bases from J, with 20 bases between. Germline V gives CDR1 SGHTA, CDR2 FQGNSA. The CDR3 protein is CASSLVAMADDPYEQYF. The DNA for the CDR3 is TGTGCCAGCAGCTTAGTGGCGATGGCTGATGACCCGTACGAGCAGTACTTC.

The sample holds many counts of this clonotype. This chain connects TRBV12-3 or TRBV12-4 to TRBJ1-5; D is undetermined. The CDR3 runs to 15 residues. The V and J ends lost 3 bases and 5 bases respectively, with 14 bases between them. CDR3 in DNA: TGTGCCAGCAGTTTTTCACCGCCAATCCATCAGCCCCAGCATTTT. Its translation: CASSFSPPIHQPQHF.

This clonotype has only a few counts. V gene TRBV6-1 combines with J gene TRBJ1-1; D not resolved. Germline CDR1 reads MNHNS; CDR2 reads SASEGT. The V gene lost 6 bases and the J gene lost 2 bases, with 7 bases spanning the gap. The CDR3 has 12 residues. The CDR3, as DNA: TGTGCCAGCAGGCTCCAAAACACTGAAGCTTTCTTT. Protein product: CASRLQNTEAFF.

In its sample, this clonotype was seen many times. The chain is built from TRBV19 and TRBJ1-1, with TRBD1 matching over 7 bases. V lost 10 bases and J lost 3; bases outside the gene matches: 14. Germline V CDR1 and CDR2: LNHDA, SQIVND (reference sequence). This CDR3 comprises 15 residues. CDR3 sequence: CATTTGARGDTEAFF. DNA for the CDR3: TGTGCCACGACAACAGGGGCCCGCGGGGACACTGAAGCTTTCTTT.

The chain has TRBV3-1 and TRBJ2-3, with D possibly matching TRBD1 (5 bases). V was clipped by 1 base and J by 3 bases, with 11 bases between them. This CDR3 has 15 residues. Germline CDR1 is LGHDT and CDR2 is YNNKEL (reference sequence). In DNA form, the CDR3 reads TGTGCCAGCAGCCAAGTTGTCAGACAGACAGATACGCAGTATTTT. Amino acids: CASSQVVRQTDTQYF.

This clonotype was counted at least ten times. The J gene is TRBJ2-5, the V gene TRBV6-6, with 7 bases fitting TRBD2. The CDR3 covers 15 residues. Germline V lookup: CDR1 MNHNY, CDR2 SVGAGI (reference sequence). Trimming cost V 2 bases and J 3 bases; bases outside gene matches: 6. DNA for the CDR3: TGTGCCAGCAGTTACAGATATGCGGGAGAAGAGACCCAGTACTTC. This encodes CASSYRYAGEETQYF.

Ten or more counts support this clonotype. The V gene is TRBV27, the J gene TRBJ1-2, with unresolved D. The germline V gene encodes CDR1 MNHEY and CDR2 SMNVEV (reference sequence). The CDR3 has 13 amino acids. V was clipped by 0 bases and J by 8 bases, with 10 bases between them. In nucleotides, the CDR3 is TGTGCCAGCAGTTTATCGGCGTTTACCGGCTACACCTTC. Protein product: CASSLSAFTGYTF.

As concerns this clonotype: No DNA is shown, since the ends of the CDR3 on it are uncertain; the CDR3 is the one TCRdb lists. The J gene is TRBJ1-4, the V gene TRBV7-2. Germline values: CDR1 SGHTA, CDR2 FQGNSA. The CDR3 is 22 amino acids in total, end residues counted. CDR3 amino acids: CASSFYICSASRGLATNEKLFF.

At least ten counts were recorded for this clonotype. The rearrangement joins TRBV13 to TRBJ1-2; no firm D call. V shed 1 base and J shed 8 bases, with 2 bases lying between them. The germline CDR1 and CDR2 sequences are PRHDT and FYEKMQ (reference sequence). CDR3 length equals 10 residues. The CDR3 spells CASSLDGYTF. The CDR3 region has the DNA TGTGCCAGCAGCTTAGACGGCTACACCTTC.

This clonotype was seen repeatedly, ten times or more. The genes are TRBV6-2 or TRBV6-3 and TRBJ1-1, with D unresolved. Germline assignment: CDR1 MNHEY and CDR2 SVGEGT. CDR3 length: 12 amino acids. V dropped 5 bases and J dropped 1 base, with 5 bases sitting between them. The CDR3 coding sequence is TGTGCCAGCAGTACCCCGAACACTGAAGCTTTCTTT. Amino acids: CASSTPNTEAFF.